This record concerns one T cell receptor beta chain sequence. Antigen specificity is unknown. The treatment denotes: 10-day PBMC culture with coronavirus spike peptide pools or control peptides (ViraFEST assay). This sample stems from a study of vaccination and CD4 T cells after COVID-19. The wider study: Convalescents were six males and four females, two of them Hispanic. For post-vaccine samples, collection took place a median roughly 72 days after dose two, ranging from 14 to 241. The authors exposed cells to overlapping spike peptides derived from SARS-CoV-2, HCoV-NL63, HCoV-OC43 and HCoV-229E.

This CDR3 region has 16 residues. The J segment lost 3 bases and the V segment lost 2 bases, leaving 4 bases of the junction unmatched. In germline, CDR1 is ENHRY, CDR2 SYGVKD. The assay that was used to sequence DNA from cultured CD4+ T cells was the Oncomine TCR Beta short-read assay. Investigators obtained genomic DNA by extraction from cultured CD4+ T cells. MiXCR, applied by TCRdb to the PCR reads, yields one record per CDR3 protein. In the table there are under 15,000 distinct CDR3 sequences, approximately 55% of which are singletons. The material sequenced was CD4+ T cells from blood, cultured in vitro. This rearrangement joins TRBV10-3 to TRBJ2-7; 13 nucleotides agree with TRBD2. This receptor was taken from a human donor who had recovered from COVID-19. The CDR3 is CAISETRLAGGYEQYF. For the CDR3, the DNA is TGTGCCATCAGTGAGACCCGACTAGCGGGAGGCTACGAGCAGTACTTC.